The next 6 T cell receptor beta chains were all read from a single sample in a study of neurological immune-mediated disorders (dated by TCRdb to between 2018 and 2021). Library generation was performed with 5' RACE. The run used an Illumina HiSeq 2500. Using fastp trimming at Q25 and MiXCR clonotype assembly, TCRdb reanalyzed the public sequencing data and kept in-frame beta chains. Here each entry gathers all rows of one CDR3 protein and keeps the most common genes and DNA. The sample includes about 38,000 distinct CDR3 sequences, with around 10% observed a single time. The leading ten clones occupy under 5% of the sample. Sequenced: CD4+ T cells from blood. Receptors were obtained from a woman aged 25 to 39 with HTLV-1-associated myelopathy (HAM/TSP).

V is TRBV20-1 and J is TRBJ2-1, with 10 bases lining up with TRBD2. Germline loops: CDR1 DFQATT, CDR2 SNEGSKA (reference sequence). The length of the CDR3 is 15 residues. V shed 6 bases and J 7 bases; nucleotides not matched to a gene: 12. The DNA for the CDR3 is TGCAGTGCCGCTATAGCGGGGGGCAAGGCTAATGAGCAGTTCTTC. Translating gives CSAAIAGGKANEQFF.

This clonotype was counted ten times or more. The rearrangement links TRBV6-5 to TRBJ1-5; tentatively, D is TRBD1 (6 bases). Germline CDR1 is MNHEY and CDR2 is SVGAGI. The CDR3 length is 16 residues. Trimming stripped 0 bases from V and 6 bases from J, with 15 bases between. This chain's CDR3 is CASSYSKVGGLQPQHF. The CDR3 region has the DNA TGTGCCAGCAGTTACTCGAAGGTCGGGGGGCTTCAGCCCCAGCATTTT.

This clonotype occurred many times. The chain couples TRBV5-1 to TRBJ1-2; 10 bases are a match to TRBD1. With V trimmed by 0 bases and J by 8 bases, 4 bases remained unmatched. This CDR3 contains 14 residues. Germline loops: CDR1 SGHRS, CDR2 YFSETQ. CDR3 sequence reads: CASSLGQGAWGYTF. CDR3 sequence (DNA): TGCGCCAGCAGCTTGGGACAGGGGGCGTGGGGCTACACCTTC.

This clonotype was found many times. This rearrangement joins TRBV5-1 to TRBJ1-2, with a tentative D call TRBD1 (5 bases). This CDR3 is 13 amino acids long. The V gene lost 7 bases and the J gene lost 8 bases, with 18 bases spanning the gap. Germline V gene lookup returns CDR1 SGHRS and CDR2 YFSETQ. CDR3 nucleotides: TGCGCCAGCGCCACCGGGGGATTATTAGGCTACACCTTC. Protein sequence: CASATGGLLGYTF.

By frequency in the sample, this clonotype is medium-sized. The chain joins TRBV11-2 to TRBJ2-3, with TRBD1 identical over 7 bases. The CDR3 sequence is 16 residues long. V shed 3 bases, J shed 4 bases, and the junction held 10 bases outside the gene matches. Looked up from germline, CDR1 is SGHAT and CDR2 is FQNNGV. CDR3 DNA sequence: TGTGCCAGCAGCTTCGTGAGCTCGACAGGGCCAGATACGCAGTATTTT. Translating it yields CASSFVSSTGPDTQYF.

The table lists this clonotype with many counts. V is TRBV20-1 and J is TRBJ1-6; 7 nucleotides agree with TRBD1. Losses at the gene ends were 4 bases for V and 7 bases for J; bases not matched to a gene: 7. The germline gives CDR1 DFQATT, CDR2 SNEGSKA (reference sequence). There are 14 residues in the CDR3. The CDR3 region has the DNA TGCAGTGCTAAGGACAGGAGTAGAAATTCACCCCTCCACTTT. This translates into CSAKDRSRNSPLHF.